This T cell receptor beta chain was sequenced for a study of cytomegalovirus exposure and HLA in healthy donors. Findings and caveats of the study: The study put some 150 TCR beta chains on its list as cytomegalovirus-associated.

PCR amplification relied on 60 Vbeta primers (plus 13 Jbeta primers). TCRdb's table, derived via immunoSEQ multiplex PCR, lists solely in-frame clones and lacks some. This table holds 160,000 or so clones, 78% found once. This CDR3 has 15 residues. Germline V gives CDR1 SGHRS, CDR2 YFSETQ. V dropped 3 bases and J dropped 2; count of bases not matched to a gene: 4. This clone has only one observation. Antigen unknown. The clonotype originates from a woman aged 40 to 50 in good health and CMV-seropositive. The V call is TRBV5-1, the J call TRBJ1-4; 7 nucleotides match TRBD1. The sample consisted of PBMCs. Here the CDR3 reads CASSSRQGTNEKLFF. The CDR3, as DNA: TGCGCCAGCAGCTCCCGACAGGGCACTAATGAAAAACTGTTTTTT.